This T cell receptor (beta chain) was observed in a study of blood T cells in healthy people across ages. J gave up 4 bases and V 2 bases, and 4 bases lay outside the gene matches. From germline, CDR1 is SGHTA and CDR2 FQGNSA. The CDR3 totals 14 residues. A second PCR, run for about 6 to 12 cycles, used a sample-barcoded 5' primer plus a J-beta primer mix. Template switching added a 12-random-nucleotide identifier to every cDNA molecule. TCRdb processed the 5' RACE reads anew with MiXCR; each CDR3 protein has one entry. The repertoire holds nearly 1 million distinct CDR3 sequences, with roughly 50% as singletons.

The V gene is TRBV7-2, the J gene TRBJ1-2; 7 bases are a match to TRBD1. Sequencing was carried out using blood. The sequence came from a woman aged 55-69 years in good health. CDR3 amino acids: CASSLPGQTYGYTF. The DNA for the CDR3 is TGTGCCAGCAGCTTACCGGGACAGACCTATGGCTACACCTTC. Complete variable domain (other parts from reference TRBV7-2 and TRBJ1-2): GAGVSQSPSNKVTEKGKDVELRCDPISGHTALYWYRQSLGQGLEFLIYFQGNSAPDKSGLPSDRFSAERTGGSVSTLTIQRTQQEDSAVYLCASSLPGQTYGYTFGSGTRLTVV.